Listed below are T cell receptor beta chains from one sample, sequenced in a study of T cells in Graves' hyperthyroidism and ophthalmopathy. TCRdb re-called the multiplex PCR reads with MiXCR, one entry per CDR3 protein. Of some 270,000 distinct CDR3 sequences in the sample, approximately 13% were seen once. Sequences were obtained from blood. These receptors came from a woman aged 40-49 years with Graves' hyperthyroidism. The CDR3 runs from the conserved cysteine through the conserved F or W. A D gene is named only where the DNA matches it firmly. Clone size appears in some rows only: once, few, many, or a class for an expanded clone.

len	v_gene	j_gene	d_gene	abundance	CDR3aa	CDR3nt
14	TRBV18	TRBJ1-5	.	many	CASSPPSSNQPQHF	TGTGCCAGCTCACCACCCAGCAGCAATCAGCCCCAGCATTTT
15	TRBV5-6	TRBJ2-3	.	many	CASSLVVSSTDTQYF	TGTGCCAGCAGCTTGGTGGTTTCTAGCACAGATACGCAGTATTTT
14	TRBV29-1	TRBJ1-4	.	many	CSVVGSTTGEKLFF	TGCAGCGTTGTGGGGTCGACGACGGGAGAAAAACTGTTTTTT
17	TRBV11-2	TRBJ2-1	TRBD1	.	CASSLLAYGTGYNEQFF	TGTGCCAGCAGCTTACTCGCCTACGGGACAGGCTACAATGAGCAGTTCTTC
12	TRBV2	TRBJ1-3	.	once	CASRADGNTIYF	TGTGCCAGCAGGGCAGACGGAAACACCATATATTTT
15	TRBV7-3	TRBJ2-5	TRBD2	many	CASSSGLASGETQYF	TGTGCCAGCAGCTCGGGACTAGCGAGCGGGGAGACCCAGTACTTC
14	TRBV30	TRBJ1-1	.	many	CAWSARTMRTEAFF	TGTGCCTGGAGTGCAAGGACTATGAGGACTGAAGCTTTCTTT
18	TRBV3-1	TRBJ2-1	TRBD1	.	CASSQGPGQGLSYNEQFF	TGTGCCAGCAGCCAAGGCCCGGGACAGGGACTCTCCTACAATGAGCAGTTCTTC
15	TRBV10-3	TRBJ1-6	TRBD1	few	CAATPHRGNNSPLHF	TGTGCCGCCACGCCGCACAGGGGAAATAATTCACCCCTCCACTTT
14	TRBV5-6	TRBJ1-1	.	.	CASSIRVVRPTAFF	TGTGCCAGCAGCATCCGGGTAGTCCGGCCTACAGCTTTCTTT
14	TRBV9	TRBJ1-2	.	many	CASSVGQGRYGYTF	TGTGCCAGCAGCGTAGGTCAGGGTCGGTATGGCTACACCTTC
15	TRBV5-1	TRBJ2-1	.	few	CASSSGQGGDNEQFF	TGCGCCAGCAGCTCCGGACAGGGAGGGGACAATGAGCAGTTCTTC
13	TRBV28	TRBJ2-1	TRBD1	many	CASSLGQGVEQFF	TGTGCCAGCAGCCTGGGACAGGGGGTAGAACAGTTCTTC
14	TRBV24-1	TRBJ2-1	.	many	CATSGVSLDNEQFF	TGTGCCACCAGTGGGGTTAGCCTTGACAATGAGCAGTTCTTC
16	TRBV28	TRBJ1-1	.	many	CASSSHLRLRNTEAFF	TGTGCCAGCAGTTCCCACCTCAGATTGCGGAACACTGAAGCTTTCTTT
11	TRBV6-1	TRBJ2-1	.	many	CASSERGGGFF	TGTGCCAGCAGTGAAAGAGGAGGGGGGTTCTTC
13	TRBV6-2/TRBV6-3	TRBJ2-1	.	.	CASSYKRVNEQFF	TGTGCCAGCAGCTATAAGCGGGTCAATGAGCAGTTCTTC
16	TRBV7-9	TRBJ2-1	TRBD2	few	CASSLEGLAASNEQFF	TGTGCCAGCAGCTTAGAAGGACTAGCGGCTTCCAATGAGCAGTTCTTC
13	TRBV2	TRBJ2-3	TRBD2	many	CASSVGGRDTQYF	TGTGCCAGCAGCGTGGGGGGGAGGGATACGCAGTATTTT
13	TRBV7-3	TRBJ1-2	.	many	CASSSSLGYGYTF	TGTGCCAGCAGCTCATCTTTAGGATATGGCTACACCTTC
17	TRBV15	TRBJ2-6	.	few	CATRRGKSGDGANVLTF	TGTGCCACCAGGAGAGGGAAGTCCGGGGACGGGGCCAACGTCCTGACTTTC
13	TRBV20-1	TRBJ1-4	.	few	CSVSPGQNEKLFF	TGCAGTGTTTCGCCCGGACAGAATGAAAAACTGTTTTTT
11	TRBV3-1	TRBJ1-2	.	many	CASSHEAGYTF	TGTGCCAGCAGCCACGAGGCCGGCTACACCTTC
15	TRBV7-9	TRBJ2-2	.	many	CASSLGRANTGELFF	TGTGCCAGCAGCTTAGGCAGGGCGAACACCGGGGAGCTGTTTTTT
15	TRBV7-2	TRBJ2-1	TRBD2	.	CASSLTSGNTDEQFF	TGTGCCAGCAGCTTGACTAGCGGGAACACCGATGAGCAGTTCTTC
14	TRBV7-9	TRBJ1-2	.	.	CASSPSREADGYTF	TGTGCCAGCAGCCCCAGCAGGGAGGCGGATGGCTACACCTTC
13	TRBV19	TRBJ1-3	.	many	CASSTGSGNTIYF	TGTGCCAGTTCCACAGGATCCGGAAACACCATATATTTT
15	TRBV6-1	TRBJ1-4	.	many	CASSSPRTADEKLFF	TGTGCCAGCAGTTCCCCCAGGACGGCAGATGAAAAACTGTTTTTT
11	TRBV29-1	TRBJ1-1	.	many	CSVRSSGEAFF	TGCAGCGTCCGCAGTAGCGGTGAAGCTTTCTTT
14	TRBV12-3/TRBV12-4	TRBJ2-7	TRBD1	few	CASSLSRGQSEQYF	TGTGCCAGCAGTTTAAGCCGGGGACAGTCCGAGCAGTACTTC
13	TRBV3-1	TRBJ1-5	TRBD1	many	CASSPGGGQPQHF	TGTGCCAGCAGTCCAGGGGGGGGCCAGCCCCAGCATTTT
14	TRBV6-1	TRBJ2-2	.	many	CASSDQGQAGELFF	TGTGCCAGCAGTGACCAGGGTCAGGCCGGGGAGCTGTTTTTT